The source of this T cell receptor beta chain is a study of OX40 agonist ivuxolimab in advanced cancers. J was trimmed by 6 bases and V by 6 bases; bases with no gene match: 12. Germline loops: CDR1 SGHVS, CDR2 FQNEAQ. This CDR3 has 16 amino acids. Assay: immunoSEQ multiplex PCR; the TCRdb copy retains only in-frame clones and omits some. The repertoire holds approximately 77,000 clones, with 85% to 95% as singletons. The material sequenced was CD4+ or CD8+ T cells sorted from blood, taken in a trial of the OX40 agonist ivuxolimab. This sequence originates from an adult with an advanced solid tumor such as melanoma, head and neck, liver or kidney cancer. J is TRBJ1-5 and V is TRBV7-8; 9 bases are shared with TRBD1. The CDR3 is CASSPGTGQLGQPQHF. The CDR3 nucleotides are TGTGCCAGCAGTCCCGGGACAGGGCAGCTCGGTCAGCCCCAGCATTTT.